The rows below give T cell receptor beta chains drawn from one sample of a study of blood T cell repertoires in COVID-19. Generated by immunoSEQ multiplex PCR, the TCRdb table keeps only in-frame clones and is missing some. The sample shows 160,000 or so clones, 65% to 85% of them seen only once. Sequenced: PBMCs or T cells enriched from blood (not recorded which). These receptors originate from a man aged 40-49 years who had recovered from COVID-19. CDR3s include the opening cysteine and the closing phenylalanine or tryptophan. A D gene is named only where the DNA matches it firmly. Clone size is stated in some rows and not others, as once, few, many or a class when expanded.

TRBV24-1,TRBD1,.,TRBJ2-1,CATSDTGQGTAEQFF,TGTGCCACCAGTGATACAGGACAGGGGACGGCTGAGCAGTTCTTC
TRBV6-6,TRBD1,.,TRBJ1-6,CASSRGQERNSPLHF,TGTGCCAGCAGTCGCGGACAGGAGAGGAATTCACCCCTCCACTTT
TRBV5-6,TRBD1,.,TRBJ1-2,CASSSTGGGGYGYTF,TGTGCCAGCAGCTCGACAGGGGGCGGTGGCTATGGCTACACCTTC
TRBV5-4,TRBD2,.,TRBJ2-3,CASSPGTSGGVGTDTQYF,TGTGCCAGCAGCCCCGGGACTAGCGGGGGGGTCGGCACAGATACGCAGTATTTT
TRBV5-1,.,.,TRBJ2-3,CASGLTTGPDTQYF,TGCGCCAGCGGACTTACCACAGGGCCAGATACGCAGTATTTT
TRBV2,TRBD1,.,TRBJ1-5,CASGTGPSPHF,TGTGCCAGTGGGACAGGGCCCTCCCCGCATTTT
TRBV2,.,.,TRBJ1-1,CASIRRGGPEAFF,TGTGCCAGCATTAGAAGGGGGGGGCCTGAAGCTTTCTTT
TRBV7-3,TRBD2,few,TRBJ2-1,CASSPQTSGGLSYNEQFF,TGTGCCAGCAGCCCCCAGACTAGCGGGGGCCTCTCCTACAATGAGCAGTTCTTC
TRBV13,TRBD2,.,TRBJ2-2,CASRFSLGGGAAGELFF,TGTGCCAGCAGATTTAGTCTCGGCGGGGGGGCCGCCGGGGAGCTGTTTTTT
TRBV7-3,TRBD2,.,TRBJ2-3,CASSLGGTTDTQYF,TGTGCCAGCAGCTTGGGGGGGACCACAGATACGCAGTATTTT
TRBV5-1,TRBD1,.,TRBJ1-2,CASSLEGQGSDGYTF,TGCGCCAGCAGCTTGGAAGGACAGGGTAGTGATGGCTACACCTTC
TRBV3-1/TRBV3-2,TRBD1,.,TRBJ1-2,CASSRNSGTGSRGYTF,TGTGCCAGCAGTCGAAACTCCGGGACAGGGTCCCGTGGCTACACCTTC
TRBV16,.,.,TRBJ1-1,CASSQSISEAFF,TGTGCCAGCAGCCAATCGATCAGTGAAGCTTTCTTT
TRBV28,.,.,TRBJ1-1,CASSSGQLLNTEAFF,TGTGCCAGCAGTTCCGGACAGCTTCTGAACACTGAAGCTTTCTTT
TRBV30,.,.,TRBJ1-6,CAWSVLSGWNSPLHF,TGTGCCTGGAGTGTACTGAGTGGTTGGAATTCACCCCTCCACTTT
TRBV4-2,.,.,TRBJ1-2,CASSPTQGGLGYGYTF,TGTGCCAGCAGCCCAACTCAAGGGGGTTTGGGGTATGGCTACACCTTC
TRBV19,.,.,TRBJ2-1,CASATGWDEQFF,TGTGCCAGCGCAACAGGATGGGATGAGCAGTTCTTC
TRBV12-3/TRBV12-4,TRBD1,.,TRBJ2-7,CASSLTGPYEQYF,TGTGCCAGCAGTTTGACAGGGCCGTACGAGCAGTACTTC
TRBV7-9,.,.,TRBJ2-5,CASRPKGPQETQYF,TGTGCCAGCCGCCCCAAGGGGCCACAAGAGACCCAGTACTTC
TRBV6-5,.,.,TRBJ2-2,CASSYSLGAVTGELFF,TGTGCCAGCAGTTACTCGTTAGGGGCCGTGACCGGGGAGCTGTTTTTT
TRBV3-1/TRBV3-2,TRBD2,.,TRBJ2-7,CASSHPTLSGGSYEQYF,TGTGCCAGCAGCCATCCTACCTTGAGCGGGGGGTCCTACGAGCAGTACTTC
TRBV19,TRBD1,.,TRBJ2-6,CASSTRTGTGANVLTF,TGTGCCAGTAGTACCCGGACAGGGACTGGGGCCAACGTCCTGACTTTC
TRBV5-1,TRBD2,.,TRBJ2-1,CASSLASGGAPFNEQFF,TGCGCCAGCAGCTTGGCTAGCGGGGGGGCCCCTTTCAATGAGCAGTTCTTC
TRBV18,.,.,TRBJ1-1,CASSPAQGYGNTEAFF,TGTGCCAGCTCACCAGCACAGGGTTATGGGAACACTGAAGCTTTCTTT
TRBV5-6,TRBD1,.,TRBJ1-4,CASSLGAEQGVWEKLFF,TGTGCCAGCAGCTTGGGGGCTGAGCAGGGGGTTTGGGAAAAACTGTTTTTT
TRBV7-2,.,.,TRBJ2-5,CASSLGPGGETQYF,TGTGCCAGCAGCTTAGGCCCGGGTGGGGAGACCCAGTACTTC
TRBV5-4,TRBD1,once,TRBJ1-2,CASSFGRGQGAGYTF,TGTGCCAGCAGCTTCGGACGGGGACAGGGGGCGGGCTACACCTTC
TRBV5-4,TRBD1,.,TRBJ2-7,CASSFGTGDYEQYF,TGTGCCAGCAGCTTCGGGACAGGGGACTACGAGCAGTACTTC
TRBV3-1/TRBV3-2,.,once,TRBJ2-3,CASSQGASMDTQYF,TGTGCCAGCAGCCAAGGGGCTAGCATGGATACGCAGTATTTT
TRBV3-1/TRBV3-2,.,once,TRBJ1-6,CAAAGGTYNSPLHF,TGTGCGGCAGCCGGGGGGACCTATAATTCACCCCTCCACTTT
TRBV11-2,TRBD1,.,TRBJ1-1,CASSLRGTANTEAFF,TGTGCCAGCAGCCTCCGAGGGACAGCAAACACTGAAGCTTTCTTT
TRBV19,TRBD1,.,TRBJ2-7,CASSIGQGHSYEQYF,TGTGCCAGTAGTATAGGACAGGGACATTCCTACGAGCAGTACTTC
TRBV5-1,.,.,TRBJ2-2,CASSLAAGAPGELFF,TGCGCCAGCAGCTTGGCGGCCGGAGCACCCGGGGAGCTGTTTTTT
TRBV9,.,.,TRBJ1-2,CASSVPTAWSYGYTF,TGTGCCAGCAGCGTTCCCACAGCTTGGTCCTATGGCTACACCTTC
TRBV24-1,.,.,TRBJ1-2,CATSDLGGYTF,TGTGCCACCAGTGATTTGGGCGGCTACACCTTC
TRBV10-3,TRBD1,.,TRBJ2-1,CAISEETGWNNEQFF,TGTGCCATCAGTGAAGAGACAGGGTGGAACAATGAGCAGTTCTTC
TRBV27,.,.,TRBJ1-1,CASSYRGGTEAFF,TGTGCCAGCAGTTACCGGGGTGGCACTGAAGCTTTCTTT
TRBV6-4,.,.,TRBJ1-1,CASKVGDMNTEAFF,TGTGCCAGCAAGGTGGGGGACATGAACACTGAAGCTTTCTTT
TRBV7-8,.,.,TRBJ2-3,CATSGRGRRTDTQYF,TGTGCCACCAGTGGGCGGGGAAGGCGCACAGATACGCAGTATTTT
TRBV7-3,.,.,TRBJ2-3,CASSLRGDITDTQYF,TGTGCCAGCAGCTTACGTGGGGACATCACAGATACGCAGTATTTT
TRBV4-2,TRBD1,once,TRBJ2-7,CASSQDIQGAVLYEQYF,TGTGCCAGCAGCCAAGATATCCAGGGGGCAGTCCTCTACGAGCAGTACTTC
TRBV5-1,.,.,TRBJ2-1,CASSLGQGGYEQFF,TGCGCCAGCAGCTTGGGGCAGGGGGGTTATGAGCAGTTCTTC
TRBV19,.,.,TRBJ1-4,CASSIYSNTEKLFF,TGTGCCAGTAGTATCTACAGCAACACTGAAAAACTGTTTTTT
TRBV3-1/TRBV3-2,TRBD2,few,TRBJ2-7,CASSPRTSGGAYEQYF,TGTGCCAGCAGCCCGCGGACTAGCGGGGGGGCGTACGAGCAGTACTTC
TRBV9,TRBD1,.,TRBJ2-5,CASSVVGTGEGTQYF,TGTGCCAGCAGCGTAGTGGGGACAGGGGAAGGGACCCAGTACTTC
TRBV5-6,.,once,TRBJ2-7,CASSLGGGIYNEQYF,TGTGCCAGCAGCTTAGGAGGGGGCATCTATAACGAGCAGTACTTC
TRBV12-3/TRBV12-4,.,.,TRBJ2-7,CASSSPPNEQYF,TGTGCCAGCAGTTCCCCCCCCAACGAGCAGTACTTC
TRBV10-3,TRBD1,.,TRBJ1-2,CAISESGQHYGYTF,TGTGCCATCAGTGAGTCGGGACAGCACTATGGCTACACCTTC
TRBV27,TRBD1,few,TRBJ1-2,CASSFLQGAGGYTF,TGTGCCAGCAGCTTTCTACAGGGGGCGGGGGGCTACACCTTC
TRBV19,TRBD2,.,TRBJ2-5,CASSMSSGGMETQYF,TGTGCCAGTAGTATGTCCAGCGGGGGGATGGAGACCCAGTACTTC
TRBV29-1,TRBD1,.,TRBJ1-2,CSGTGSRGGYTF,TGCAGCGGGACAGGTTCGCGGGGCGGCTACACCTTC
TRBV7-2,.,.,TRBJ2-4,CASSLVKLGPKRNIQYF,TGTGCCAGCAGCTTAGTTAAACTGGGGCCGAAGAGAAACATTCAGTACTTC
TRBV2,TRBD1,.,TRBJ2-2,CASSEKTGDTGELFF,TGTGCCAGCAGTGAAAAGACAGGGGACACCGGGGAGCTGTTTTTT